The 27 T cell receptor beta chains below were found in one sample sequenced in a study of blood T cell repertoires in COVID-19. Assay: immunoSEQ multiplex PCR; the TCRdb copy retains only in-frame clones and omits some. This table has 400,000 to 550,000 clones, around 88% appearing once. The sequencing input was peripheral blood. The receptors shown here come from a woman younger than 45 with acute or convalescent COVID-19.

The chain couples TRBV24-1 to TRBJ2-5; 7 nucleotides match TRBD2. V lost 4 bases and J lost 1; bases outside the gene matches: 5. The CDR3 length is 15 residues. Germline V gives CDR1 KGHDR, CDR2 SFDVKD. CDR3 in DNA: TGTGCCACCAGTGAACCTGGCGGGGGCCAAGAGACCCAGTACTTC. Amino acids: CATSEPGGGQETQYF.

This rearrangement joins TRBV3-1 (or the pseudogene TRBV3-2) to TRBJ2-6; 7 bases line up with TRBD1. Trimming removed 4 bases from V and 5 bases from J; junction bases left unmatched: 11. The CDR3 loop spans 17 amino acids. From germline, CDR1 is LGHDT and CDR2 YNNKEL (reference sequence). Written as DNA, the CDR3 is TGTGCCAGCAGCCGCACCCGACAGGGTTCTAGGGCCAACGTCCTGACTTTC. Protein product: CASSRTRQGSRANVLTF.

This chain joins TRBV10-3 and TRBJ2-3; 7 bases fit TRBD1. This CDR3 has 16 amino acids. Trimming removed 2 bases from V and 1 base from J; junction bases left unmatched: 6. Germline lookup yields CDR1 ENHRY and CDR2 SYGVKD. The CDR3 loop is CAISERQGDGTDTQYF. CDR3 DNA: TGTGCCATCAGTGAGCGTCAGGGGGACGGCACAGATACGCAGTATTTT.

The J gene is TRBJ2-7, the V gene TRBV4-1, with D perhaps TRBD1 (6 bases). Germline CDR1 is MGHRA and CDR2 is YSYEKL. This CDR3 region has 14 residues. Trimming removed 5 bases from V and 3 bases from J, with 14 bases in between. The CDR3 DNA is TGCGCCAGCAGCAAGGGGGACGGAATCTACGAGCAGTACTTC. This translates into CASSKGDGIYEQYF.

V is TRBV6-2 or TRBV6-3 and J is TRBJ2-1, with D perhaps TRBD1 (6 bases). There are 16 residues in the CDR3. Germline V lookup: CDR1 MNHEY, CDR2 SVGEGT. Trimming stripped 0 bases from V and 4 bases from J, with 13 bases between. CDR3 DNA sequence: TGTGCCAGCAGTTACTCTGCCGACAGGTTGTACAATGAGCAGTTCTTC. This sequence encodes CASSYSADRLYNEQFF.

The gene calls are TRBV9 and TRBJ1-2; the D gene is possibly TRBD1 (6 bases). The germline V gene has CDR1 SGDLS and CDR2 YYNGEE. V was pared by 3 bases and J by 5 bases, with 14 bases between. The CDR3 has 14 residues. The CDR3 DNA sequence: TGTGCCAGCAGCGCACGGACAGCCAATTATGGCTACACCTTC. Translated, it gives CASSARTANYGYTF.

The J gene is TRBJ1-4, the V gene TRBV5-1; D might be TRBD1 (6 bases). The CDR3 contains 14 residues. The germline CDR1 and CDR2 sequences are SGHRS and YFSETQ. V shed 1 base and J shed 8 bases, with 12 bases lying between them. Here the CDR3 reads CASSLTGRVEKLFF. In nucleotides, the CDR3 is TGCGCCAGCAGCTTGACAGGGAGGGTGGAAAAACTGTTTTTT.

This chain joins TRBV6-5 and TRBJ1-2, with D possibly TRBD1 on 6 matching bases. The CDR3 is 14 amino acids. Germline-derived CDR1 and CDR2 are MNHEY and SVGAGI. With 6 bases removed from V and 0 bases from J, the gap between germline ends came to 11 bases. CDR3 DNA: TGTGCCAGCAGACAAACAGGGTCTAACTATGGCTACACCTTC. As protein: CASRQTGSNYGYTF.

The chain combines TRBV9 with TRBJ2-3; 12 bases agree with TRBD2. The CDR3 consists of 15 residues. Unmatched junction bases numbered 2, after V lost 3 bases and J lost 3 bases. Per the germline V gene, CDR1 is SGDLS and CDR2 is YYNGEE. The CDR3 reads CASSATSGGTDTQYF. CDR3 in DNA: TGTGCCAGCAGCGCGACTAGCGGGGGAACAGATACGCAGTATTTT.

This sequence joins TRBV6-6 and TRBJ2-2, with D hard to call. This CDR3 has 14 amino acids. Germline assignment: CDR1 MNHNY and CDR2 SVGAGI (reference sequence). Trimming stripped 2 bases from V and 7 bases from J, with 11 bases between. The CDR3 nucleotides read TGTGCCAGCAGTTACCCGCGTACTGACGGGGAGCTGTTTTTT. It yields the protein CASSYPRTDGELFF.

Regarding this clone: Other DNA sequences in this specimen translate into the identical CDR3. The genes are TRBV5-1 and TRBJ2-7; 9 positions match TRBD1. This CDR3 contains 15 residues. V trimming: 4 bases; J trimming: 2 bases; junction bases outside the gene matches: 7. The germline V gene has CDR1 SGHRS and CDR2 YFSETQ. The CDR3 nucleotides are TGCGCCAGCAGCCTGGGACAGGGAGGAACCTACGAGCAGTACTTC. It specifies CASSLGQGGTYEQYF. Full variable domain (rest looked up from reference TRBV5-1 and TRBJ2-7): KAGVTQTPRYLIKTRGQQVTLSCSPISGHRSVSWYQQTPGQGLQFLFEYFSETQRNKGNFPGRFSGRQFSNSRSEMNVSTLELGDSALYLCASSLGQGGTYEQYFGPGTRLTVT.

The J gene is TRBJ2-3, the V gene TRBV7-2, with a possible D match to TRBD2 (6 bases). The ends were cut back, 5 bases at V and 3 bases at J, with 9 bases in the middle. The CDR3 has 13 residues. Germline V gives CDR1 SGHTA, CDR2 FQGNSA. The CDR3 reads CASSGGFTDTQYF. The CDR3 region has the DNA TGTGCCAGCAGCGGAGGGTTTACAGATACGCAGTATTTT.

The V call is TRBV7-8, the J call TRBJ2-1; 12 bases are a match to TRBD2. J lost 0 bases, V lost 4 bases, and 7 bases had no gene match. CDR3 length: 18 amino acids. In germline, CDR1 is SGHVS, CDR2 FQNEAQ. CDR3: CASSYGLAGWSSYNEQFF. CDR3 in DNA: TGTGCCAGCAGCTACGGACTAGCGGGGTGGAGCTCCTACAATGAGCAGTTCTTC.

This clone is a singleton in its sample. This chain uses TRBV6-1 with TRBJ1-6; 8 bases match TRBD1. CDR1 and CDR2 from the germline V gene are MNHNS and SASEGT. V shed 1 base, J shed 7 bases, and the junction held 9 bases outside the gene matches. This CDR3 is 17 amino acids long. The CDR3 spells CASSEGVGTGPNSPLHF. The CDR3 DNA reads as TGTGCCAGCAGTGAAGGGGTTGGGACAGGACCGAATTCACCCCTCCACTTT.

This rearrangement joins TRBV12-5 to TRBJ1-2, with a tentative D call TRBD1 (6 bases). Trimming cost V 2 bases and J 4 bases, with 11 bases left between them. CDR1 is LGHNT and CDR2 is FRNRAP in the germline V gene. CDR3 length: 14 residues. CDR3 residues: CASGLPQGSYGYTF. Here the CDR3 DNA reads TGTGCTAGTGGTTTGCCCCAGGGGTCCTATGGCTACACCTTC.

The CDR3: CASSPDRGMAEAFF. The DNA for the CDR3 is TGTGCCAGCAGCCCCGACAGGGGGATGGCTGAAGCTTTCTTT. The chain employs TRBV6-5 and TRBJ1-1; 9 nucleotides match TRBD1. CDR1 is MNHEY, CDR2 SVGAGI, per germline. The junction had 8 bases not matched to a gene; V was cut back by 6 bases and J by 6 bases. The CDR3 loop spans 14 amino acids.

The V and J genes are TRBV27 and TRBJ2-1, with D perhaps matching TRBD1 (6 bases). Germline loops: CDR1 MNHEY, CDR2 SMNVEV (reference sequence). The CDR3 spans 13 residues. V dropped 4 bases and J dropped 5 bases, with 9 bases sitting between them. CDR3 residues: CASSWGQDNEQFF. In DNA form, the CDR3 reads TGTGCCAGCAGTTGGGGACAAGACAATGAGCAGTTCTTC.

The chain links TRBV5-1 to TRBJ2-1, with 10 positions matching TRBD1. Germline V gives CDR1 SGHRS, CDR2 YFSETQ. The CDR3 has 14 amino acids. After removal of 3 bases from V and 4 bases from J, the junction contained 1 base not matched to a gene. The CDR3 bases are TGCGCCAGCAGCTGGGGACAGGGGTACAATGAGCAGTTCTTC. This sequence encodes CASSWGQGYNEQFF. The full variable domain, its missing parts supplied by reference TRBV5-1 and TRBJ2-1, is KAGVTQTPRYLIKTRGQQVTLSCSPISGHRSVSWYQQTPGQGLQFLFEYFSETQRNKGNFPGRFSGRQFSNSRSEMNVSTLELGDSALYLCASSWGQGYNEQFFGPGTRLTVL.

V is TRBV20-1 and J is TRBJ2-1, with 8 bases matching TRBD2. The trim removed 3 bases at V and 3 bases at J, leaving 7 bases unmatched. The CDR3 covers 15 residues. The germline V gene has CDR1 DFQATT and CDR2 SNEGSKA (reference sequence). CDR3 amino acids: CSASGAGGDYNEQFF. The CDR3 coding sequence is TGCAGTGCTAGTGGGGCCGGGGGGGACTACAATGAGCAGTTCTTC.

J is TRBJ2-7 and V is TRBV5-1; TRBD1 might be the D (6 bases). This CDR3 has 14 residues. The ends were cut back, 3 bases at V and 4 bases at J, with 14 bases in the middle. The V gene's germline CDR1 is SGHRS and CDR2 YFSETQ. The CDR3 DNA is TGCGCCAGCAGCTCAAGGACAGATCTTTACGAGCAGTACTTC. Encoded protein: CASSSRTDLYEQYF.

The genes are TRBV4-2 and TRBJ1-2, with TRBD1 identical over 9 bases. The CDR3 runs to 16 residues. Germline values: CDR1 LGHNA, CDR2 YNFKEQ. Trimming removed 0 bases from V and 4 bases from J; junction bases left unmatched: 6. CDR3 DNA: TGTGCCAGCAGCCAAGAAGGGACAGGGAGCCTCTATGGCTACACCTTC. Amino acid sequence: CASSQEGTGSLYGYTF.

CDR3 sequence (DNA): TGTGCCAGCCCCACCGGACACTTTCTCAACTATGGCTACACCTTC. It yields the protein CASPTGHFLNYGYTF. The rearrangement links TRBV27 to TRBJ1-2; the D gene is possibly TRBD1 (5 bases). The CDR3 sequence is 15 residues long. V was trimmed by 8 bases and J by 2 bases, leaving 18 bases between them. Germline CDR1 MNHEY, CDR2 SMNVEV (reference sequence).

The V gene is TRBV5-4, the J gene TRBJ2-2, with 13 bases fitting TRBD2. In germline, CDR1 is SGHNT, CDR2 YYREEE (reference sequence). J was trimmed by 5 bases and V by 9 bases; bases with no gene match: 4. The CDR3 spans 14 residues. The CDR3: CATGTSGETGELFF. The CDR3 bases are TGTGCCACCGGGACTAGCGGGGAGACCGGGGAGCTGTTTTTT.

The chain links TRBV6-5 to TRBJ1-1; 9 nucleotides line up with TRBD1. Trimming cost V 10 bases and J 4 bases; bases outside gene matches: 13. The CDR3 extends over 15 amino acids. Germline V gene sequence: CDR1 MNHEY, CDR2 SVGAGI. Written as DNA, the CDR3 is TGTGCCAACTACAGGGGGCGCTTAGTAAGCACTGAAGCTTTCTTT. This translates into CANYRGRLVSTEAFF.

The rearrangement uses TRBV5-6 and TRBJ1-1, with unresolved D. CDR3 length: 13 amino acids. Germline CDR1 SGHDT, CDR2 YYEEEE. V lost 4 bases to trimming and J lost 4 bases, with 11 bases between them. The CDR3 DNA reads TGTGCCAGCAGCGTAAGAGCGGGCACTGAAGCTTTCTTT. This translates into CASSVRAGTEAFF.

The chain joins TRBV5-1 to TRBJ1-1, with D possibly being TRBD1 (6 bases). This CDR3 spans 14 amino acids. V lost 4 bases and J lost 1, with 11 bases in between. The germline CDR1 and CDR2 sequences are SGHRS and YFSETQ. DNA of the CDR3: TGCGCCAGCAGCCCGGGGGGGCCGAACACTGAAGCTTTCTTT. Its protein is CASSPGGPNTEAFF.

V and J are TRBV19 and TRBJ2-5, with D perhaps matching TRBD1 (5 bases). Deletions cut 6 bases from V and 2 bases from J, with 13 bases between. Germline CDR1 is LNHDA and CDR2 is SQIVND (reference sequence). CDR3 length: 14 residues. CDR3 DNA: TGTGCCAGTAGCGCGACAGATACTCAAGAGACCCAGTACTTC. Encoded protein: CASSATDTQETQYF.